This T cell receptor (beta chain) was identified in a study of T cell therapy after organ transplantation (dated by TCRdb to the late 2010s). Context from the whole study: Autologous CMV-specific T cells, expanded in vitro for roughly 15 days with a peptide pool of 30 HLA class I and II CMV epitopes, were used as therapy products. Patients received a median of 1.92 x 10^8 CMV-specific T cells across 2 to 6 intravenous infusions. Long-term post-therapy blood samples were collected 20 to 29 weeks after completion of therapy. Of the approximately ten patients, only seven or eight had long-term post-therapy samples available. Patients were given up to 6 doses of T cells at 2-week intervals and were followed for less than 30 weeks after finishing therapy. An open-label phase I trial of autologous CMV-specific adoptive T cell therapy in solid-organ transplant recipients was the basis for the study, which was a follow-up TRBV repertoire analysis. Of the ten or so patients, eight were classified as clinical responders and two as nonresponders.

The sample's time point label, in plain terms: 20-29 weeks after completion of therapy. The patients had received solid-organ transplants and had drug-resistant/recurrent cytomegalovirus. Ten trial participants were selected for repertoire analysis based on availability of post-therapy peripheral blood mononuclear cells. Viable CD3+CD8+CD4- lymphocytes were sorted from PBMCs on a BD FACSAria III. The Qiagen DNeasy Kit was used to extract genomic DNA from the sorted cells. TRB CDR3 regions were amplified from genomic DNA with the immunoSEQ two-step, bias-controlled multiplex PCR assay. Sequencing of CDR3 libraries was carried out on an Illumina NextSeq 500. As for how the authors treated the data: The immunoSEQ Analyzer platform was used for initial alignment and bioinformatics, including bias normalization against synthetic CDR3 analogs. V, D and J gene annotation followed the IMGT database definitions. VDJtools version 1.1.10 and the R package tcR version 2.2.1.11 were used with default settings for further TRBV analyses. GLIPH analysis was performed with version 1.0 using default settings. For CDR3 sequences with at least 5 reads, significant changes in clonotype frequency were assessed with a 2-sided binomial test and Benjamini-Hochberg correction (alpha = 0.01). TCRdb's version of the immuneACCESS table is confined to in-frame rearrangements and falls short of the full clone set. An unresolved V gene accounts for under half of the shortfall where checked; the remainder is of unknown origin. V and J calls and clone size come straight from that table; D and trimming were deduced from the DNA. The sample table lists some 2,000 clones, approximately 74% of them with a count of one. Under 35% of the sample is in the top ten clones.

Points on this clone: It has no known antigen specificity. No per-base quality is available; no much larger clone lies one base away.

Study-level results and caveats: Reconstitution after therapy appeared to involve both transferred clonotypes and endogenous clonotypes that were not detected in the therapy products. Before therapy, nonresponders had marked clonal expansions, and after therapy the repertoires of nonresponders changed only minimally. The small number of expansions detected in nonresponders may reflect reduced sample coverage resulting from poor CD8+ T cell yield. Assessment of confounders such as concurrent antirejection and antiviral medications was prevented by the small cohort. The fold change in CD8 clonality after therapy was inversely correlated with pretherapy clonality, which suggests that less biased repertoires were more open to remodeling.

The junction carries 6 bases between V and J, which are trimmed by 2 bases and 3 bases respectively. As encoded in the germline V gene, CDR1 is MRHNA while CDR2 is SNTAGT. Taken from cysteine to phenylalanine, the CDR3 has 13 residues. Only the CDR3 region is kept as DNA, spanning 39 bases read in frame from base 1. Sequenced material: CD8+ T cells from blood, taken after autologous CMV-specific T cell therapy. The sequence was obtained from a human patient who had received a solid organ transplant and had CMV disease. Some T cells seen after a transplant may have their origin in the graft donor. The chain links TRBV6-4 with TRBJ2-3; the D gene is perhaps TRBD2, from 5 matching bases. The DNA sequence is TGTGCCAGCAGTGACAGGGAGACAGATACGCAGTATTTT. Translated, it gives CASSDRETDTQYF.